Listed below are T cell receptor beta chains from one sample, sequenced in a study of OX40 agonist ivuxolimab in advanced cancers. Assay: immunoSEQ multiplex PCR; the TCRdb copy retains only in-frame clones and omits some. This sample has tens of thousands of clones, with 84% found just once. The material sequenced was CD4+ or CD8+ T cells sorted from blood, taken in a trial of the OX40 agonist ivuxolimab. These receptors all stem from an adult with an advanced solid tumor such as melanoma, head and neck, liver or kidney cancer. The CDR3 runs from the conserved cysteine through the conserved F or W. The order of the fields is D gene, V gene, J gene, clone size, CDR3 DNA, CDR3 protein. A D gene is named only where the DNA matches it firmly. Clone size is stated in some rows and not others, as once, few, many or a class when expanded.

>-|TRBV6-5|TRBJ2-2|few
TGTGCCAGCAGCGGGGGACAGAACACCGGGGAGCTGTTTTTT
CASSGGQNTGELFF
>-|TRBV10-2|TRBJ2-3|few
TGCGCCAGCAGTGATTTGGGCGCCCTCACAGATACGCAGTATTTT
CASSDLGALTDTQYF
>-|TRBV18|TRBJ2-5|-
TGTGCCAGCTCACCAGTGTCGGCTCAAGAGACCCAGTACTTC
CASSPVSAQETQYF
>-|TRBV28|TRBJ2-2|-
TGTGCCAGCAGGACGGGGTACACCGGGGAGCTGTTTTTT
CASRTGYTGELFF
>-|TRBV27|TRBJ2-7|-
TGTGCCAGCAGTTTCGACAGCAGCTACGAGCAGTACTTC
CASSFDSSYEQYF
>TRBD2|TRBV6-5|TRBJ2-1|-
TGTGCCAGCACCAGACTAGCGGGAGACAATGAGCAGTTCTTC
CASTRLAGDNEQFF
>TRBD1|TRBV9|TRBJ2-1|-
TGTGCCAGCAGTCGCGTTAGGGGGCCTACCTACAATGAGCAGTTCTTC
CASSRVRGPTYNEQFF
>-|TRBV4-1|TRBJ1-1|-
TGCGCCAGCAGCCAAGAGCCACAGATGAACACTGAAGCTTTCTTT
CASSQEPQMNTEAFF
>-|TRBV28|TRBJ2-5|-
TGTGCCAGCACTACCGGCGGTCCTTGGTACCAAGAGACCCAGTACTTC
CASTTGGPWYQETQYF
>-|TRBV28|TRBJ1-5|-
TGTGCCAGCAGTCGGGATTTTAGCAATCAGCCCCAGCATTTT
CASSRDFSNQPQHF